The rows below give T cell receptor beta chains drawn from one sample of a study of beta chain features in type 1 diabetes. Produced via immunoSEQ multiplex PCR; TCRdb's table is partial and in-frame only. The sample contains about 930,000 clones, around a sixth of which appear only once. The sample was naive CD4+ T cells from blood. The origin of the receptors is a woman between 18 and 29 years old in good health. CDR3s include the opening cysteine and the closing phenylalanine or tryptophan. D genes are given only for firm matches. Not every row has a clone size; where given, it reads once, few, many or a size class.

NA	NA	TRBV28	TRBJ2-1	TGTGCCAGCACCGAGCTAGACCATGAGCAGTTCTTC	CASTELDHEQFF
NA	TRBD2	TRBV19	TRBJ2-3	TGTGCCAGTAGTCCCAGACGGGAGGGCACAGATACGCAGTATTTT	CASSPRREGTDTQYF
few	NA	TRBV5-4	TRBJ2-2	TGTGCCAGCAGCTTGACCGTCGGGGTGGAGACCGGGGAGCTGTTTTTT	CASSLTVGVETGELFF
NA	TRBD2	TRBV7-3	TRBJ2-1	TGTGCCAGCAGCTACGGGAGGAACAATGAGCAGTTCTTC	CASSYGRNNEQFF
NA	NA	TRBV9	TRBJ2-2	TGTGCCAGCAGCGCGCGACTAGGGTTGGGGGAGCTGTTTTTT	CASSARLGLGELFF
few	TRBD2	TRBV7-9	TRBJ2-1	TGTGCCAGCAGCAGACCCGGGACTAGCGCCCATGAGCAGTTCTTC	CASSRPGTSAHEQFF
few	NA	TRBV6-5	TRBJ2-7	TGTGCCAGCAGTTACTCGGCGGGAAACTACGAGCAGTACTTC	CASSYSAGNYEQYF
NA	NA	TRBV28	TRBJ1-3	TGTGCCAGCAGGCAGGGACATATCTTCAACACCATATATTTT	CASRQGHIFNTIYF
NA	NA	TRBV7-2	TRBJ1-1	TGTGCCAGCAGCTTAATCACTGAAGCTTTCTTT	CASSLITEAFF
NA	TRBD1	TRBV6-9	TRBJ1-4	TGTGCCAGCAGTTATTCTCGGACAGGGGCCGGTGCAACTAATGAAAAACTGTTTTTT	CASSYSRTGAGATNEKLFF
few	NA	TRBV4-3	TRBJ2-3	TGCGCCAGCAGCCAATTCTGGTATGCGACCCGTGTCCGGGACACAGATACGCAGTATTTT	CASSQFWYATRVRDTDTQYF
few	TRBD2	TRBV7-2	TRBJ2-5	TGTGCCAGCAGCCAAACTATAGCGGGGTGGGGAGAGACCCAGTACTTC	CASSQTIAGWGETQYF
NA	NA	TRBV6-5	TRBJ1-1	TGTGCCAGCAGCTCACTGGGGGGGCGAGCTTTCTTT	CASSSLGGRAFF
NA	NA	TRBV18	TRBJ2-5	TGTGCCAGCTCAGATCGTGCTGGGACCCAGTACTTC	CASSDRAGTQYF
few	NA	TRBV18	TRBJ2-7	TGTGCCAGCTCCCCCCGAGGTAGCTCCTACGAGCAGTACTTC	CASSPRGSSYEQYF
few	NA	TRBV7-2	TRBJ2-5	TGTGCCAGCAGCTTAGTCGGGGGATTACGAGAGACCCAGTACTTC	CASSLVGGLRETQYF
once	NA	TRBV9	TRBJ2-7	TGTGCCAGCAGCGCGTTCCCCCTAGCAGGCGAGCAGTACTTC	CASSAFPLAGEQYF
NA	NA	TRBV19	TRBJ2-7	TGTGCCAGTCGTCGAGAGGGCGAGCAGTACTTC	CASRREGEQYF
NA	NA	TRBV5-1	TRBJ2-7	TGCGCCAGCAGCGCCCCGTCACCCTCCTACGAGCAGTACTTC	CASSAPSPSYEQYF
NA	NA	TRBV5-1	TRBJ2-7	TGCGCCAGCAGCCCCTCCGGCCTAGCCATCTACGAGCAGTACTTC	CASSPSGLAIYEQYF
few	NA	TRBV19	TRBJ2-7	TGTGCCAGTAGTATAACGCCGTCCGGGCCAGGTATGAACGAGCAGTACTTC	CASSITPSGPGMNEQYF
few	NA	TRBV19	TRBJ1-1	TGTGCCAGTAGTCGCGGTTTGGGGGGCACTGAAGCTTTCTTT	CASSRGLGGTEAFF
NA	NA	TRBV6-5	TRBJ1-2	TGTGCCAGCAGTTACTCGGGACAAAACTATGGCTACACCTTC	CASSYSGQNYGYTF
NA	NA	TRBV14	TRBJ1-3	TGTGCCAGCAGCCAAGAGGTTGGGGGATATGGAAACACCATATATTTT	CASSQEVGGYGNTIYF
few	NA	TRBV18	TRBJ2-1	TGTGCCAGCTCACCACGTCAGGGATTCTCCTACAATGAGCAGTTCTTC	CASSPRQGFSYNEQFF
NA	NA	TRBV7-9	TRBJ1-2	TGTGCCAGCAGCTATCCGGGGGGTCGCTATGGCTACACCTTC	CASSYPGGRYGYTF
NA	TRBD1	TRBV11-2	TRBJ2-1	TGTGCCAGCAGCATGGGACAGTACAATGAGCAGTTCTTC	CASSMGQYNEQFF
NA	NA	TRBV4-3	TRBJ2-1	TGCGCCAGCAGCCCCGGAGGGGGGAACAATGAGCAGTTCTTC	CASSPGGGNNEQFF
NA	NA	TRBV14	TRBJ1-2	TGTGCCAGCAGCCCAGAACCATATGGCTATGGCTACACCTTC	CASSPEPYGYGYTF
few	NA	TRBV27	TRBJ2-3	TGTGCCAGCAACAGAGGACTTTCTAGCACAGATACGCAGTATTTT	CASNRGLSSTDTQYF
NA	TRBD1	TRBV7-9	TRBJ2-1	TGTGCCAGCAGCTCGCGGGACAGGGCGATGAGGCACAATGAGCAGTTCTTC	CASSSRDRAMRHNEQFF
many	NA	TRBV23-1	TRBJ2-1	TGCGCCAGCAGTCAGAGTAGCGCACGGAATGAGCAGTTCTTC	CASSQSSARNEQFF
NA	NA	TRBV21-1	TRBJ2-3	TGTGCCAGCACGACACTAGCGGGAGGATCAGATACGCAGTATTTT	CASTTLAGGSDTQYF
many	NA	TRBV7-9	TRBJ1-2	TGTGCCAGCAGCGGACAGAATTCCTATGGCTACACCTTC	CASSGQNSYGYTF
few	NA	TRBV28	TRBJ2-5	TGTGCCAGCAGTCTCCCGGGACTTGAGGAGACCCAGTACTTC	CASSLPGLEETQYF
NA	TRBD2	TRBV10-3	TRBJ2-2	TGTGCCAGCAACCCCAGGACTAGCGGGAGGCCGGGGGGGGAGCTGTTTTTT	CASNPRTSGRPGGELFF
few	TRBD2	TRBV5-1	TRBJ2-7	TGCGCCAGCAGTCAAGCGGGAGGTCGCTCCTACGAGCAGTACTTC	CASSQAGGRSYEQYF
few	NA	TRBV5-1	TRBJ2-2	TGCGCCAGCCGCCCGGGGGTGGCCACCGGGGAGCTGTTTTTT	CASRPGVATGELFF